One and the same sample provided the 32 T cell receptor beta chains below, sequenced in a study of immune characteristics of hereditary and idiopathic chronic pancreatitis. Library construction relied on the immunoSEQ multiplex PCR assay. TCRdb mirrors the immuneACCESS table, restricted to in-frame sequences. Some clones are absent from its copies; in checked studies, under half trace to an unresolved V gene, and the reason for the others is unknown. Present in this sample are about 580 clones, about 71% of which were seen just once. The ten top clones hold roughly 28% of the sample. Sequenced material: pancreas tissue. Receptors were obtained from a human donor who was a deceased organ donor serving as a healthy control.

The CDR3 region has the DNA TGCGCCAGCAGCAGAATGGGACAGTTGAACACTGAAGCTTTCTTT. Translated, it gives CASSRMGQLNTEAFF. The chain carries TRBV5-1 and TRBJ1-1, with 7 bases lining up with TRBD1. CDR3 length equals 15 residues. The germline V gene has CDR1 SGHRS and CDR2 YFSETQ. The V and J ends lost 4 bases and 0 bases, in that order; junction bases with no gene match: 6.

The V call is TRBV3-1 (or the pseudogene TRBV3-2), the J call TRBJ2-7; D may be TRBD1 or TRBD2 (6 bases each). V lost 1 base, J lost 3 bases, and 22 bases lay in between. The length of the CDR3 is 18 residues. CDR1 and CDR2 (germline): LGHDT, YNNKEL (reference sequence). CDR3 sequence (DNA): TGTGCCAGCAGCCAAGGGCGGGATCGACAGGCCTTCTTCTACGAGCAGTACTTC. This sequence encodes CASSQGRDRQAFFYEQYF.

This clone was observed a few times. The chain links TRBV28 to TRBJ2-7; no clear D gene. The CDR3 runs to 13 residues. Looked up from germline, CDR1 is MDHEN and CDR2 is SYDVKM. V was cut by 2 bases and J by 2 bases, with 7 bases left in between. CDR3 coding DNA: TGTGCCAGCAGTTTAGCAGGCCCCTACGAGCAGTACTTC. Amino acids: CASSLAGPYEQYF.

This clone is categorized as hyperexpanded. The chain links TRBV28 to TRBJ1-1; TRBD1 might be the D (5 bases). Trimming left V 5 bases short and J 6 bases short, with 13 bases between. This CDR3 has 13 residues. Germline loops: CDR1 MDHEN, CDR2 SYDVKM. This CDR3 is CASSQGELPEAFF. The DNA of the CDR3 is TGTGCCAGCAGTCAAGGGGAATTGCCTGAAGCTTTCTTT.

This clone has just a few counts. The genes are TRBV2 and TRBJ2-5; D uncertain. CDR3 length: 16 residues. Trimming stripped 8 bases from V and 0 bases from J, with 19 bases between. The germline gives CDR1 SNHLY, CDR2 FYNNEI. The chain's CDR3 is CASSGLDHAYQETQYF. The CDR3 nucleotides are TGTGCCAGCTCGGGCCTAGACCACGCGTACCAAGAGACCCAGTACTTC.

The rearrangement links TRBV6-6 to TRBJ1-1; tentatively, D is TRBD1 (5 bases). The length of the CDR3 is 14 residues. Trimming left V 3 bases short and J 5 bases short, with 13 bases between. CDR1 is MNHNY, CDR2 SVGAGI, per germline (reference sequence). The CDR3 nucleotides read TGTGCCAGCAGTTATCCCGGGGGTCGGACTGAAGCTTTCTTT. This translates into CASSYPGGRTEAFF.

The chain couples TRBV19 to TRBJ2-5; no reliable D call. Trimming took off 4 bases at V and 9 bases at J, with 12 bases between the two ends. This CDR3 contains 12 residues. CDR1 and CDR2 from the germline V gene are LNHDA and SQIVND (reference sequence). Here the CDR3 reads CASSRARQAQYF. As DNA, the CDR3 is TGTGCCAGTAGTAGGGCCCGCCAGGCCCAGTACTTC.

The chain combines TRBV28 with TRBJ1-1, with 10 positions matching TRBD1. Germline values: CDR1 MDHEN, CDR2 SYDVKM. V shed 5 bases and J 6 bases; nucleotides not matched to a gene: 6. This CDR3 comprises 14 residues. The chain's CDR3 is CASSRPGTGAEAFF. The CDR3 DNA reads TGTGCCAGCAGTAGACCCGGGACAGGGGCTGAAGCTTTCTTT.

The chain couples TRBV28 to TRBJ1-1, with 8 bases identical to TRBD1. Germline loops: CDR1 MDHEN, CDR2 SYDVKM. The length of the CDR3 is 14 residues. Trimming cost V 3 bases and J 1 base; bases outside gene matches: 1. The CDR3 DNA follows: TGTGCCAGCAGTTTGGGACAGGCGAACACTGAAGCTTTCTTT. Translating gives CASSLGQANTEAFF.

The rearrangement links TRBV6-5 to TRBJ2-3; no definite D call. The CDR3 has 14 residues. Germline CDR1 is MNHEY and CDR2 is SVGAGI. Between the trimmed V and J ends, which lost 6 bases and 2 bases, there was a span of 12 bases. CDR3 DNA: TGTGCCAGCAGGCCCCCGCAGCCCACAGATACGCAGTATTTT. This translates into CASRPPQPTDTQYF.

This clone is hyperexpanded. The V and J genes are TRBV29-1 and TRBJ1-3; D unclear. The CDR3 is 12 amino acids. The germline V gene encodes CDR1 SQVTM and CDR2 ANQGSEA. V lost 5 bases and J lost 4, with 9 bases in between. DNA of the CDR3: TGCAGCGTTTCCCCGGAGGGAAACACCATATATTTT. It codes for CSVSPEGNTIYF.

This chain uses TRBV5-4 with TRBJ1-3, with no clear D. Germline V gene data show CDR1 as SGHNT and CDR2 as YYREEE (reference sequence). The CDR3 loop spans 13 amino acids. Trimming removed 0 bases from V and 6 bases from J, with 7 bases in between. CDR3 nucleotide sequence: TGTGCCAGCAGCTTGGGGCAGTCAAACACCATATATTTT. Protein sequence: CASSLGQSNTIYF.

This clone was seen more than once but under ten times. V gene TRBV6-1 combines with J gene TRBJ1-5, with TRBD1 as a possible D gene (5 bases). V was clipped by 6 bases and J by 4 bases, with 10 bases between them. Germline V gives CDR1 MNHNS, CDR2 SASEGT. There are 13 residues in the CDR3. As DNA, the CDR3 is TGTGCCAGCAGCCGGGACGGGAATCAGCCCCAGCATTTT. This codes for CASSRDGNQPQHF.

In the case of this clone: Other DNA sequences in this sample translate to the same CDR3. The J gene is TRBJ2-1, the V gene TRBV6-5, with 9 bases matching TRBD2. The CDR3 is 15 residues long. Germline CDR1 is MNHEY and CDR2 is SVGAGI. The ends lost 2 bases at V and 5 bases at J; junction bases unmatched: 4. The DNA of the CDR3 is TGTGCCAGCAGTTACGGGCGGGGGGGGCACAATGAGCAGTTCTTC. Amino acids: CASSYGRGGHNEQFF.

This clone was observed a few times. The J gene is TRBJ2-7, the V gene TRBV28; D is ambiguous. Trimming left V 3 bases short and J 6 bases short, with 9 bases between. Per germline, CDR1 MDHEN and CDR2 SYDVKM. CDR3 length: 12 amino acids. The CDR3 nucleotides read TGTGCCAGCAGTTTCAGGTCCCCCGAGCAGTACTTC. It specifies CASSFRSPEQYF.

This clone has just one count. This chain links TRBV7-8 with TRBJ2-1; 7 bases align to TRBD2. There are 15 residues in the CDR3. With 5 bases clipped from V and 5 bases from J, the junction kept 9 bases outside the gene matches. Germline-derived CDR1 and CDR2 are SGHVS and FQNEAQ. The CDR3 region has the DNA TGTGCCAGCAGCCCCCGCACTAGCGCTAACAATGAGCAGTTCTTC. Protein sequence: CASSPRTSANNEQFF.

J is TRBJ2-3 and V is TRBV28; 7 bases are shared with TRBD2. The CDR3 is 17 amino acids. V gave up 6 bases and J gave up 0 bases; unmatched junction bases: 12. Germline V lookup: CDR1 MDHEN, CDR2 SYDVKM. The CDR3 reads CASSLEPAGDSTDTQYF. The CDR3 coding sequence is TGTGCCAGCAGCCTAGAACCTGCGGGAGATAGCACAGATACGCAGTATTTT.

J is TRBJ2-5 and V is TRBV5-1, with D tentatively TRBD1 (6 bases). The V gene's germline CDR1 is SGHRS and CDR2 YFSETQ. V gave up 4 bases and J gave up 0 bases, with 16 bases separating them. There are 16 residues in the CDR3. The CDR3 spells CASSPASDRNQETQYF. CDR3 DNA sequence: TGCGCCAGCAGCCCGGCGAGTGACAGGAACCAAGAGACCCAGTACTTC.

The rearrangement uses TRBV6-5 and TRBJ1-1, with 7 bases aligning to TRBD1. The CDR3 has 14 residues. After removal of 6 bases from V and 4 bases from J, the junction contained 8 bases not matched to a gene. Germline loops: CDR1 MNHEY, CDR2 SVGAGI. The CDR3 is CASRPATGITEAFF. The CDR3, as DNA: TGTGCCAGCAGACCAGCGACAGGGATCACTGAAGCTTTCTTT.

CDR3 residues: CASSAGQGRAGNTIYF. As DNA, the CDR3 is TGTGCCAGCAGCGCAGGACAGGGGAGAGCTGGAAACACCATATATTTT. This rearrangement joins TRBV9 to TRBJ1-3; 9 nucleotides match TRBD1. The CDR3 consists of 16 residues. CDR1 SGDLS and CDR2 YYNGEE come from the germline V gene. V was pared by 3 bases and J by 2 bases, with 6 bases of the junction left unmatched.

The rearrangement links TRBV11-3 to TRBJ2-7, with a tentative D call TRBD1 (5 bases). The CDR3 runs to 13 residues. Germline V lookup: CDR1 SGHNT, CDR2 YENEEA. V was pared by 5 bases and J by 6 bases, with 14 bases between. The CDR3 coding sequence is TGTGCCAGCAGCCCAGGACACTCGGGCGAGCAGTACTTC. Its protein is CASSPGHSGEQYF. Looking up the rest from reference TRBV11-3 and TRBJ2-7 gives the full variable domain: EAGVVQSPRYKIIEKKQPVAFWCNPISGHNTLYWYLQNLGQGPELLIRYENEEAVDDSQLPKDRFSAERLKGVDSTLKIQPAELGDSAVYLCASSPGHSGEQYFGPGTRLTVT.

The CDR3 loop reads CASSSGQIPSGNTIYF. Here the CDR3 DNA reads TGTGCCAGCAGCTCAGGACAGATTCCTTCTGGAAACACCATATATTTT. This chain uses TRBV7-9 with TRBJ1-3, with D maybe TRBD1 (6 bases). V was pared by 4 bases and J by 1 base, with 14 bases between. Germline CDR1 and CDR2: SEHNR and FQNEAQ (reference sequence). CDR3 length: 16 residues.

V gene TRBV7-9 combines with J gene TRBJ2-7; 7 bases align to TRBD2. The germline V gene encodes CDR1 SEHNR and CDR2 FQNEAQ (reference sequence). The CDR3 extends over 14 amino acids. V dropped 3 bases and J dropped 0; count of bases not matched to a gene: 2. Written as DNA, the CDR3 is TGTGCCAGCAGCTTGGGACTAACCTCCTACGAGCAGTACTTC. Residues: CASSLGLTSYEQYF.

The CDR3 loop reads CASSFEGEDTGELFF. The DNA of the CDR3 is TGTGCCAGCAGCTTCGAGGGGGAGGACACCGGGGAGCTGTTTTTT. V usage is TRBV7-6 and J usage is TRBJ2-2; D possibly matches TRBD1 or TRBD2 (6 bases each). The CDR3 totals 15 residues. V gave up 3 bases and J gave up 3 bases, with 11 bases separating them. CDR1 SGHVS and CDR2 FNYEAQ come from the germline V gene.

The V gene is TRBV7-6, the J gene TRBJ2-2, with D unclear. The CDR3 spans 14 residues. CDR1 is SGHVS and CDR2 is FNYEAQ in the germline V gene. V was trimmed by 0 bases and J by 1 base, leaving 3 bases between them. Here the CDR3 reads CASSLAQNTGELFF. CDR3 DNA: TGTGCCAGCAGCTTAGCTCAGAACACCGGGGAGCTGTTTTTT.

The sample holds a few counts of this clone. The V and J genes are TRBV6-5 and TRBJ2-1; D may correspond to TRBD1 or TRBD2 (6 bases each). The germline gives CDR1 MNHEY, CDR2 SVGAGI. Trimming cost V 1 base and J 5 bases, with 12 bases left between them. The CDR3 runs 15 residues. The CDR3 DNA follows: TGTGCCAGCAGTTACTTACAGGGAGGTCACAATGAGCAGTTCTTC. Protein sequence: CASSYLQGGHNEQFF.

This clone was counted between two and nine times. The gene calls are TRBV6-5 and TRBJ2-7; TRBD2 agrees at 7 bases. Germline assignment: CDR1 MNHEY and CDR2 SVGAGI. The CDR3 runs to 14 residues. The V and J ends lost 8 bases and 4 bases, in that order; junction bases with no gene match: 11. The CDR3 DNA follows: TGTGCCAGCGGGTGGGGGGGAGTCGGGTACGAGCAGTACTTC. Translated: CASGWGGVGYEQYF.

This clone was found once. This chain connects TRBV10-3 to TRBJ2-5; TRBD2 agrees at 10 bases. Per germline, CDR1 ENHRY and CDR2 SYGVKD. Unmatched junction bases numbered 2, after V lost 5 bases and J lost 2 bases. The CDR3 consists of 14 residues. CDR3 region: CAISLAGAQETQYF. Here the CDR3 DNA reads TGTGCCATCAGTCTAGCGGGGGCTCAAGAGACCCAGTACTTC.

This clone is categorized as large (0.1 to 1%). This chain uses TRBV5-1 with TRBJ2-5, with 8 nucleotides matching TRBD1. The CDR3 totals 16 residues. The germline V gene has CDR1 SGHRS and CDR2 YFSETQ. V lost 3 bases to trimming and J lost 3 bases; unmatched junction nucleotides: 10. This CDR3 is CASSYMTGVAKETQYF. For the CDR3, the DNA is TGCGCCAGCAGCTATATGACAGGGGTAGCCAAAGAGACCCAGTACTTC.

This clone was recorded a few times. This chain connects TRBV14 to TRBJ2-7; 8 nucleotides agree with TRBD1. From germline, CDR1 is SGHDN and CDR2 FVKESK. There are 14 residues in the CDR3. Unmatched junction bases numbered 5, after V lost 3 bases and J lost 4 bases. CDR3 in amino acids: CASSQGTGSYEQYF. The DNA for the CDR3 is TGTGCCAGCAGCCAGGGGACAGGTTCGTACGAGCAGTACTTC.

V is TRBV19 and J is TRBJ1-5; D uncertain. Trimming shortened V by 5 bases and J by 1 base, and 12 bases separated the two germline ends. The CDR3 is made up of 15 amino acids. Germline CDR1 reads LNHDA; CDR2 reads SQIVND (reference sequence). CDR3 coding DNA: TGTGCCAGTAGTGTTTACTTCGACAGCAATCAGCCCCAGCATTTT. It specifies CASSVYFDSNQPQHF.

V and J are TRBV29-1 and TRBJ2-1; D ambiguous. Trimming took off 2 bases at V and 0 bases at J, with 2 bases between the two ends. This CDR3 has 12 amino acids. Germline loops: CDR1 SQVTM, CDR2 ANQGSEA. The CDR3 bases are TGCAGCGTTGAACTCTCCTACAATGAGCAGTTCTTC. This gives the protein CSVELSYNEQFF.